A selection of T cell receptor beta chains follows, all from one sample in a study of identical twins. One entry per CDR3 protein results from TCRdb running MiXCR on the 5' RACE reads. There are around 530,000 distinct CDR3 sequences in the sample; roughly 15% occur only once, and around 0.48% lies in the top ten. The same specimen was also included in a second study, on yellow fever vaccine responses in identical twins.

Sample: CD4+ T cells sorted from blood. The receptor source for this set is a woman aged 18-29 years in good health. Both conserved end residues are part of each CDR3. D genes are given only for firm matches. Clone size is given for some rows only: seen once, a few or many times, or a class if the clone is expanded.

>TRBJ2-3|-|-|13|TRBV29-1
TGCAGCGTTGTCGGGAGAATGACAGATACGCAGTATTTT
CSVVGRMTDTQYF
>TRBJ2-1|TRBD2|-|18|TRBV18
TGTGCCAGCTCACCTGAGGATGTACGGGAGGGCCTCTACAATGAGCAGTTCTTC
CASSPEDVREGLYNEQFF
>TRBJ2-1|TRBD2|-|16|TRBV20-1
TGCAGTGCATCGCGGGGGGGTCCGGGGGCCTACAATGAGCAGTTCTTC
CSASRGGPGAYNEQFF
>TRBJ1-1|-|many|14|TRBV5-6
TGTGCCAGCAGCTTGGGTCAGGGTCTCACTGAAGCTTTCTTT
CASSLGQGLTEAFF
>TRBJ2-3|-|many|16|TRBV28
TGTGCCAGCACACAAACCGGTGGGACTAGCACAGATACGCAGTATTTT
CASTQTGGTSTDTQYF
>TRBJ2-3|TRBD1|few|14|TRBV12-3/TRBV12-4
TGTGCCAGCAGGCCAGGGGGAATCACAGATACGCAGTATTTT
CASRPGGITDTQYF
>TRBJ2-2|-|few|12|TRBV7-2
TGTGCCAGCAGCTTAGCCGTCGGGGAGCTGTTTTTT
CASSLAVGELFF
>TRBJ2-3|TRBD2|many|13|TRBV29-1
TGCAGCGTTAGCGGGGGCCCCACAGATACGCAGTATTTT
CSVSGGPTDTQYF
>TRBJ2-1|-|few|15|TRBV7-9
TGTGCCAGCAGCATAAGAGTCGGATTCTACAATGAGCAGTTCTTC
CASSIRVGFYNEQFF
>TRBJ2-1|TRBD2|-|13|TRBV12-3/TRBV12-4
TGTGCCAGCAGTCTTCGGGGGGACAATGAGCAGTTCTTC
CASSLRGDNEQFF
>TRBJ1-2|TRBD1|few|17|TRBV3-1
TGTGCCAGCAGCCATCTGGGGACAGGAATGAATGGGGATGGCTACACCTTC
CASSHLGTGMNGDGYTF
>TRBJ2-1|TRBD2|-|15|TRBV3-1
TGTGCCAGCAGCCGACTAGCGGGGGAATACAATGAGCAGTTCTTC
CASSRLAGEYNEQFF
>TRBJ2-1|TRBD2|few|15|TRBV4-2
TGTGCCAGCAGCCAAATTAGCGGGAACCACAATGAGCAGTTCTTC
CASSQISGNHNEQFF
>TRBJ2-7|TRBD2|-|13|TRBV14
TGTGCCAGCAGCCAAGCCAGCGGGAGGCGTCAGTACTTC
CASSQASGRRQYF
>TRBJ2-7|-|few|19|TRBV11-1
TGTGCCAGCAGCTTAGCGAAAAATACCGGGACACGGAGCTCCTACGAGCAGTACTTC
CASSLAKNTGTRSSYEQYF
>TRBJ2-1|-|-|14|TRBV29-1
TGCAGCGCTATAGATGTCGGCCCTTACAATGAGCAGTTCTTC
CSAIDVGPYNEQFF
>TRBJ1-6|-|few|14|TRBV27
TGTGCCAGCAGTTTCGCCAGGGGTAATTCACCCCTCCACTTT
CASSFARGNSPLHF
>TRBJ2-5|-|few|14|TRBV25-1
TGTGCCAGCAGGGAAGCTAGCACCGGGACCACCCAGTACTTC
CASREASTGTTQYF
>TRBJ1-4|-|-|16|TRBV6-1
TGTGCCAGCAGTCGGACCGGGGTTTCAACTAATGAAAAACTGTTTTTT
CASSRTGVSTNEKLFF
>TRBJ1-5|TRBD1|-|16|TRBV27
TGTGCCAGCAGAAGGACAGGGGGCAGTAGCAATCAGCCCCAGCATTTT
CASRRTGGSSNQPQHF
>TRBJ1-1|TRBD1|few|17|TRBV5-1
TGCGCCAGCAGCTTGGCGGGACAGGGGGCCTTTAACACTGAAGCTTTCTTT
CASSLAGQGAFNTEAFF
>TRBJ2-5|-|-|13|TRBV4-1
TGCGCCAGCAGCCAAGGGACCCGAGAGACCCAGTACTTC
CASSQGTRETQYF
>TRBJ1-5|-|many|15|TRBV12-3/TRBV12-4
TGTGCCAGCAGCCGCAAGATGGATAGCAATCAGCCCCAGCATTTT
CASSRKMDSNQPQHF
>TRBJ2-5|-|few|13|TRBV7-8
-
CASSVLVMETQYF
>TRBJ1-4|-|many|13|TRBV5-1
TGCGCCAGCAGCTTCGGTGCTAATGAAAAACTGTTTTTT
CASSFGANEKLFF
>TRBJ2-4|TRBD1|few|15|TRBV6-1
TGTGCCAGCAGTGAAGTGTTTCCAGACAGGGGTCTTCGGTACTTC
CASSEVFPDRGLRYF
>TRBJ2-1|-|few|16|TRBV9
TGTGCCAGCAGCGTAGAGGTCGGCGGCGGCTACAATGAGCAGTTCTTC
CASSVEVGGGYNEQFF
>TRBJ2-3|-|-|19|TRBV12-3/TRBV12-4
TGTGCCAGCAGCCCATCCCCCCCTTTTTTCGGGCCAAACACAGATACGCAGTATTTT
CASSPSPPFFGPNTDTQYF
>TRBJ1-2|TRBD1|few|17|TRBV29-1
TGCAGCGTTAACCCGGGACAGTTGTTGTCAGGGTCCTATGGCTACACCTTC
CSVNPGQLLSGSYGYTF
>TRBJ2-3|-|-|14|TRBV5-1
TGCGCCAGCAGCCCGACAGATAGCACAGATACGCAGTATTTT
CASSPTDSTDTQYF
>TRBJ1-1|TRBD1|-|14|TRBV3-1
TGTGCCAGCAGCCAAACAGGGGGAAGCGCTGAAGCTTTCTTT
CASSQTGGSAEAFF
>TRBJ2-4|-|-|13|TRBV24-1
TGTGCCACGATTTCGGGAGCCAAAAACATTCAGTACTTC
CATISGAKNIQYF
>TRBJ2-1|-|-|14|TRBV12-3/TRBV12-4
TGTGCCAGCAGTTTAGGAATGACTAGAAATGAGCAGTTCTTC
CASSLGMTRNEQFF
>TRBJ2-2|TRBD1|-|15|TRBV25-1
TGTGCCAGCGGGACCGGGACAGGGGTTACCGGGGAGCTGTTTTTT
CASGTGTGVTGELFF